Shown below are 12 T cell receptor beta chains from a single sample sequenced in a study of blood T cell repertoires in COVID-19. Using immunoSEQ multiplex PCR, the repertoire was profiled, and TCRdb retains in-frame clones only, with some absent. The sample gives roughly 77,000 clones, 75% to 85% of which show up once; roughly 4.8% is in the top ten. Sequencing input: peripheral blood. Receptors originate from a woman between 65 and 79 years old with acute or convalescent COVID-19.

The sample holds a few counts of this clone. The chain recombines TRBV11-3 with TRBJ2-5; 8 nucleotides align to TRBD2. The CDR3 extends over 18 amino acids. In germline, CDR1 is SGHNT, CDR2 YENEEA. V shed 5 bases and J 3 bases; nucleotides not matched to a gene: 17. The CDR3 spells CASSRGTSFGRFKETQYF. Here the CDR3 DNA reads TGTGCCAGCAGCCGCGGGACTAGTTTTGGGCGGTTCAAAGAGACCCAGTACTTC.

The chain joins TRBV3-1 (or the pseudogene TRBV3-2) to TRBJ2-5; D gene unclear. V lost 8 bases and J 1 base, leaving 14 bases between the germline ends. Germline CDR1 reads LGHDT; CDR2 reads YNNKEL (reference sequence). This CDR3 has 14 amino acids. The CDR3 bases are TGTGCCAGCCAACCTCGTAGCTCCCAAGAGACCCAGTACTTC. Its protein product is CASQPRSSQETQYF.

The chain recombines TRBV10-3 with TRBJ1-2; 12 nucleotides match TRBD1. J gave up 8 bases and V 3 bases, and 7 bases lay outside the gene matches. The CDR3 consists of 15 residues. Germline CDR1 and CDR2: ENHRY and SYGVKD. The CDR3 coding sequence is TGTGCCATCAGTGATTGGGACAGGGGGCGTGGCGGCTACACCTTC. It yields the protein CAISDWDRGRGGYTF.

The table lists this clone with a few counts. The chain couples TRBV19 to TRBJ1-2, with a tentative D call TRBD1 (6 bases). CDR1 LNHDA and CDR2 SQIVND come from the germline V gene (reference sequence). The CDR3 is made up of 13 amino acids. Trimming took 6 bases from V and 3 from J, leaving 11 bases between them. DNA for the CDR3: TGTGCCAGTAGCCAGGGGTTGGACTATGGCTACACCTTC. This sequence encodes CASSQGLDYGYTF.

The CDR3 nucleotides are TGTGCCAGCAGCCGGGACAGGTCCATTAATCAGCCCCAGCATTTT. Translation gives CASSRDRSINQPQHF. The chain links TRBV6-5 to TRBJ1-5; 8 positions agree with TRBD1. The V and J ends lost 6 bases and 4 bases, in that order; junction bases with no gene match: 8. The CDR3 length is 15 residues. In germline, CDR1 is MNHEY, CDR2 SVGAGI.

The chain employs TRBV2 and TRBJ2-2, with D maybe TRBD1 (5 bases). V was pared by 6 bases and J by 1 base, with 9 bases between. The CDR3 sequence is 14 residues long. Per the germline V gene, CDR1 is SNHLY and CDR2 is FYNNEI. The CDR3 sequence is CASSREGNTGELFF. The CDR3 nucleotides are TGTGCCAGCAGCAGGGAAGGGAACACCGGGGAGCTGTTTTTT. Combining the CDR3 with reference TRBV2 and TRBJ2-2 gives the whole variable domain EPEVTQTPSHQVTQMGQEVILRCVPISNHLYFYWYRQILGQKVEFLVSFYNNEISEKSEIFDDQFSVERPDGSNFTLKIRSTKLEDSAMYFCASSREGNTGELFFGEGSRLTVL.

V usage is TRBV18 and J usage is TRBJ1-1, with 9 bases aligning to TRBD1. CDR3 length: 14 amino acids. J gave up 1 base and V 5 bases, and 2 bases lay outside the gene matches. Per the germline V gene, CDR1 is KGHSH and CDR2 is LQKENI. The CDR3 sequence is CASSSGQGNTEAFF. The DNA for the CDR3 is TGTGCCAGCTCATCGGGACAGGGGAACACTGAAGCTTTCTTT.

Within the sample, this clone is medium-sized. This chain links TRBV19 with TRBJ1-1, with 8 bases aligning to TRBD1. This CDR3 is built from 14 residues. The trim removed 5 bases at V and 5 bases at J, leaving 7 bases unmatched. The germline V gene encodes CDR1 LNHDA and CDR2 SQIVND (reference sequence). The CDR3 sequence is CASSYGRGLTEAFF. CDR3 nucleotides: TGTGCCAGTAGTTACGGCAGGGGGCTTACTGAAGCTTTCTTT.

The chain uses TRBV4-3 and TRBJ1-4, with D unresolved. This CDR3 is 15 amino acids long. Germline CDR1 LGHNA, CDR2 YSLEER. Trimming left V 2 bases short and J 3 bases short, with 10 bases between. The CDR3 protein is CASSQFRSPNEKLFF. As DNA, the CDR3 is TGCGCCAGCAGCCAATTCCGGAGTCCTAATGAAAAACTGTTTTTT.

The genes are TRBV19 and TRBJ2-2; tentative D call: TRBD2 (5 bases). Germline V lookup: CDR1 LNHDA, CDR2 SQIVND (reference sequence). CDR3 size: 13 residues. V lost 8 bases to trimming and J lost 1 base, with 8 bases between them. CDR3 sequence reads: CASRRENTGELFF. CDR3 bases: TGTGCCAGTCGTCGGGAGAACACCGGGGAGCTGTTTTTT.

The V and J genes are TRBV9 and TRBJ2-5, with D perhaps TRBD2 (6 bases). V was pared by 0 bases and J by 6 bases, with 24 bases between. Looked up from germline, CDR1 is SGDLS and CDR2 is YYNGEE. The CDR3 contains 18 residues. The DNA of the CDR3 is TGTGCCAGCAGCGTAGCCTACAGAGCACAAACGGGGGTGAAGACCCAGTACTTC. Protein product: CASSVAYRAQTGVKTQYF.

The CDR3 DNA reads TGCGCCAGCAGACCACAGGGGGCGATGTCTGGCACTGAAGCTTTCTTT. Amino acid sequence: CASRPQGAMSGTEAFF. This chain uses TRBV5-1 with TRBJ1-1; TRBD1 agrees at 9 bases. After removal of 5 bases from V and 4 bases from J, the junction contained 12 bases not matched to a gene. Germline V CDR1 and CDR2: SGHRS, YFSETQ. This CDR3 is built from 16 residues.